These 5 T cell receptor beta chains share one sample of origin, sequenced in a study of blood T cell repertoires in COVID-19. The table came from immunoSEQ multiplex PCR; TCRdb's copy has only in-frame clones and leaves some out. Found here are fewer than 45,000 clones, approximately 88% of them singletons; the top ten hold 1% to 1.5%. The sequenced sample consisted of peripheral blood. The receptors derive from a woman in her 40s with acute or convalescent COVID-19.

This chain links TRBV30 with TRBJ1-4; 7 positions match TRBD1. V was pared by 6 bases and J by 7 bases, with 8 bases of the junction left unmatched. The CDR3 spans 13 residues. Germline CDR1 reads GTSNPN; CDR2 reads SVGIG (reference sequence). The CDR3 sequence: CACGTVKSEKLFF. The CDR3 DNA sequence: TGTGCCTGCGGGACAGTCAAAAGTGAAAAACTGTTTTTT.

The V and J genes are TRBV7-2 and TRBJ2-4; 8 bases map to TRBD2. V was clipped by 1 base and J by 3 bases; unmatched bases: 8. This CDR3 spans 17 amino acids. The V gene's germline CDR1 is SGHTA and CDR2 FQGNSA. Written as DNA, the CDR3 is TGTGCCAGCAGCTTAGTCCACGGGGGGGATGGCAAAAACATTCAGTACTTC. Its protein is CASSLVHGGDGKNIQYF. The full variable domain, in which reference TRBV7-2 and TRBJ2-4 provide the parts outside the CDR3, is GAGVSQSPSNKVTEKGKDVELRCDPISGHTALYWYRQSLGQGLEFLIYFQGNSAPDKSGLPSDRFSAERTGGSVSTLTIQRTQQEDSAVYLCASSLVHGGDGKNIQYFGAGTRLSVL.

The chain carries TRBV11-2 and TRBJ2-1, with 7 nucleotides matching TRBD1. The ends lost 5 bases at V and 10 bases at J; junction bases unmatched: 14. Germline CDR1 SGHAT, CDR2 FQNNGV. The CDR3 consists of 15 residues. The CDR3 sequence: CASSRQDRKKREQFF. CDR3 sequence (DNA): TGTGCCAGCAGCCGCCAGGACAGGAAAAAGCGGGAGCAGTTCTTC.

The chain is built from TRBV7-2 and TRBJ2-1; maybe TRBD2 (6 bases). V gave up 1 base and J gave up 10 bases, with 14 bases separating them. The CDR3 is made up of 14 amino acids. Germline loops: CDR1 SGHTA, CDR2 FQGNSA. The CDR3 loop is CASSLVGGVKEQFF. Here the CDR3 DNA reads TGTGCCAGCAGCTTAGTTGGCGGGGTAAAGGAGCAGTTCTTC.

CDR3: CASSLQGIGSGNTIYF. The CDR3 nucleotides are TGTGCCAGCAGCTTACAGGGGATAGGCTCTGGAAACACCATATATTTT. The V call is TRBV2, the J call TRBJ1-3; 7 bases line up with TRBD1. V was pared by 6 bases and J by 0 bases, with 8 bases of the junction left unmatched. Germline lookup yields CDR1 SNHLY and CDR2 FYNNEI. This CDR3 region has 16 residues.